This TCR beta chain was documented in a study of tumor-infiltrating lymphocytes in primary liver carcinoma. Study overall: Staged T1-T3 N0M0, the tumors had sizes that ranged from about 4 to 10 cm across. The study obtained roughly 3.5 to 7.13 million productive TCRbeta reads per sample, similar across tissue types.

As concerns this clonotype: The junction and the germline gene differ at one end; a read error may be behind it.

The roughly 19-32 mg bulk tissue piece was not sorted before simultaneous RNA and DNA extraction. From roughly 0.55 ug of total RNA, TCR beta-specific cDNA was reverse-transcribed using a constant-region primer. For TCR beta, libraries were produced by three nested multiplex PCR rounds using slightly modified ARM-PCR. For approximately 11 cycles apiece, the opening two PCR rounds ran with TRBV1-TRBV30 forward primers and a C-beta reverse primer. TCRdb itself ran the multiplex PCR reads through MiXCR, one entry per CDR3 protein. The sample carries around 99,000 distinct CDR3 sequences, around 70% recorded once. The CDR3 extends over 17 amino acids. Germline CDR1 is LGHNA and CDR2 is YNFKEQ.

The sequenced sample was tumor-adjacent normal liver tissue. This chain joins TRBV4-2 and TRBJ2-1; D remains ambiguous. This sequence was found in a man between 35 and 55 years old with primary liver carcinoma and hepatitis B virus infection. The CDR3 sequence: CTSSQDIVPSLNSEQFF. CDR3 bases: TGTACCAGCAGTCAAGATATTGTCCCCTCCCTAAACAGTGAGCAGTTCTTC.